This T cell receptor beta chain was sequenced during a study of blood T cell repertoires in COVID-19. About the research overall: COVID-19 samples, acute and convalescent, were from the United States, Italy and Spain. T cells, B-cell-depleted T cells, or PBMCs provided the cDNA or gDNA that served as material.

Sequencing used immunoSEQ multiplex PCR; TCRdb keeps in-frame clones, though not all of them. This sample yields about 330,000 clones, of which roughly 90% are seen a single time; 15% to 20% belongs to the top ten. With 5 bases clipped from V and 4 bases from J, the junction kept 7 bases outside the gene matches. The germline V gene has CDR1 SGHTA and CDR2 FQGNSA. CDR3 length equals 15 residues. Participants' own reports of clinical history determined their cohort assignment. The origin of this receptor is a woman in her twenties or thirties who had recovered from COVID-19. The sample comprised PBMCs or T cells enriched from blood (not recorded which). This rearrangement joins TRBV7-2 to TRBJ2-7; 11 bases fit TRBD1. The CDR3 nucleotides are TGTGCCAGCAGCCCTCGGACAGGGGGCGAATACGAGCAGTACTTC. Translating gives CASSPRTGGEYEQYF.